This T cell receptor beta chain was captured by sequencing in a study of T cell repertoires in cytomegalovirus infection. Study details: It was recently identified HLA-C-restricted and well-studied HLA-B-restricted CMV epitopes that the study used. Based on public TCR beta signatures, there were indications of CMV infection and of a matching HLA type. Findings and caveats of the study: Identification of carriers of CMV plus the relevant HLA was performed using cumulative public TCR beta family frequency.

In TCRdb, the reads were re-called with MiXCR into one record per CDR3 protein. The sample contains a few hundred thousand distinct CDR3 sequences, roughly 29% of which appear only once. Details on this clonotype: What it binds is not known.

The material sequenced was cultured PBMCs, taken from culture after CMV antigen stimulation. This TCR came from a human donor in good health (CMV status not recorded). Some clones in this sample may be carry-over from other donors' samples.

DNA of the CDR3: TGTGCCAGCAGACCAGACAGGAGGGACACCATATATTTT. Translation gives CASRPDRRDTIYF. The chain carries TRBV5-5 and TRBJ1-3, with D possibly TRBD1 on 6 matching bases. This CDR3 has 13 amino acids. The V gene lost 5 bases and the J gene lost 8 bases, with 14 bases spanning the gap. Per the germline V gene, CDR1 is SGHKS and CDR2 is YYEKEE (reference sequence).